This T cell receptor beta chain was recovered during a study of cytomegalovirus exposure and HLA in healthy donors. About the research overall: A prior study identified 117 million unique TCR beta sequences from roughly 170 million T cells. Of some 410 genotyped donors, around 86% grouped in the Caucasian-associated ancestry cluster.

Germline V gene lookup returns CDR1 SGHAT and CDR2 FQNNGV. Trimming took 0 bases from V and 3 from J, leaving 9 bases between them. The CDR3 contains 15 residues. The PCR ran on 60 Vbeta and 13 Jbeta primers. The protocol was immunoSEQ multiplex PCR, while the TCRdb copy is restricted to in-frame clones and leaves out a portion. The sample yields 130,000 to 150,000 clones, roughly 76% seen once. The TCR comes from a human donor in good health. The rearrangement joins TRBV11-2 to TRBJ2-1; no definite D call. The sequencing input was PBMCs. CDR3 amino acids: CASSLDQPGYNEQFF. CDR3 bases: TGTGCCAGCAGCTTAGATCAGCCAGGCTACAATGAGCAGTTCTTC.